This TCR beta chain was captured by sequencing in a study of shared clonotypes between healthy human individuals (dated by TCRdb to the early 2020s). General notes on the study: A couple of women and three men aged 18 to 49 years were included in the cohort. Per donor, three plates each were used for CD4 naive and CD4 memory, two for CD8 naive, and one for CD8 memory. To estimate repertoire size and how much clonotypes are shared between individuals, the study performed deep sequencing of blood TCR repertoires from roughly five healthy adults. To increase sequencing depth and limit assay-specific biases, different laboratories used diverse techniques to prepare libraries and sequence TCR repertoires. Between about 0.8 and 9 billion PBMCs per donor were obtained by leukapheresis. Broad study findings and their caveats: Because the study included only a small number of donors, the genetic and exposure-history diversity represented was limited. Sampling was limited to blood, and TCR repertoires in tissue likely differ from TCR repertoires in blood. Sharing across four donors was observed for about 5% of naive CD4, under 4% of naive CD8, around 2.5% of memory CD4, and roughly 0.4% of memory CD8 clonotypes. Higher generation probabilities were observed for clonotypes shared by all four sorted-subset donors than for non-shared clonotypes. Naive subsets generally had larger estimated clonotype richness than memory subsets did. Rarefaction of sorted-subset datasets indicated incomplete sequencing despite the large sequencing depth. Pairwise subsampling led to the expectation that sequencing depth would affect the degree of clonotype sharing among donors.

CD8 naive samples consisted of CD45RO-negative cells that were positively selected for CCR7, yielding a CD45RA+CCR7+ population without TemRA cells. Donors were healthy HIV-negative adults with no recently reported acute infections or vaccinations. Every donor was a Caucasian adult residing in Nashville, Tennessee, USA. Blood was collected by leukapheresis, and PBMCs were isolated by Ficoll-Histopaque density gradient centrifugation and then cryopreserved in liquid nitrogen vapor phase. Purity and quantity of every magnetically sorted T cell population were checked by analytical flow cytometry. Genomic DNA was isolated from every sorted fraction and measured by UV absorbance on a Nanodrop 2000c. Using the deep immunoSEQ assay, TCR CDR3 regions were amplified from genomic DNA by multiplex PCR. Extracted genomic DNA from each cell subset was spread evenly across all wells of several immunoSEQ 96-well plates, with each plate serving as a replicate. For sorted subsets, approximately 190 ng of genomic DNA, equivalent to roughly 33,000 T cell genomes, went into each replicate PCR. Purified libraries were measured with a Qubit 3.0 fluorometer, size-checked on a Bioanalyzer 2100, and measured again with the KAPA Library Quantification kit. Every immunoSEQ 96-well plate was sequenced on a dedicated single-read 150-cycle Illumina NextSeq 550 flow cell. Regarding the original processing steps: Because only junctional sequences without quality scores were contained in the immunoSEQ output, filtering matching that applied to full-length reads could not be performed. To assign V/J genes and CDR3, sequences were annotated using PyIR, a Python wrapper for IgBLAST v1.9, with IMGT germline references. Reads were filtered out if the reads had weak V/J assignments (E-value above 1e-6), no CDR3, stop codons, out-of-frame junctions, or ambiguous translated residues. V3J clonotypes were defined by identical inferred V gene, J gene, and CDR3 amino acid sequence. The percentage overlap between two repertoires was calculated by dividing the number of shared unique clonotypes by the size of the smaller repertoire. Repertoire richness was assessed with RTK rarefaction, the Chao1 estimator, and Recon v2.1 estimates of unobserved clonotypes. For all TCRbeta clonotypes obtained by the gDNA method from several donors, generation probabilities were computed with OLGA. Held by TCRdb, this immuneACCESS table contains in-frame sequences only and omits some clones. Under half of the omission traces to an unresolved V gene where checked; the cause of the rest is unknown. That table gives V, J and clone size, and the DNA gave D and trimming. The sample profile shows millions of clones; roughly 91% of them were found once. The ten biggest clones cover under 2% of the sample.

Comments on this clone: The antigen it recognizes is unknown. It has no much larger one-base neighbor in the sample; base qualities were not kept.

The specimen was naive CD8+ T cells from PBMCs. In the paper's terms, the cell subset or site label means: CD45RA+CCR7+. This TCR was recovered from a young man in good health. Some clones in this sample may be carry-over from other donors' samples.

Read as DNA, the sequence is TGTGCCAGTAGTATCCGGACAGGGTTAACCGGGGAGCTGTTTTTT. The translation is CASSIRTGLTGELFF. The rearrangement combines TRBV19 with TRBJ2-2; the junction holds 8 bases that match TRBD1. Counted from cysteine to phenylalanine, this CDR3 has 15 amino acids. CDR3 DNA is the only sequence kept; it has 45 bases, read in frame from the first base. Reading the germline V gene (reference sequence) gives CDR1 LNHDA and CDR2 SQIVND. V has 3 bases trimmed and J has 5 bases trimmed; junction bases matching no gene number 5.